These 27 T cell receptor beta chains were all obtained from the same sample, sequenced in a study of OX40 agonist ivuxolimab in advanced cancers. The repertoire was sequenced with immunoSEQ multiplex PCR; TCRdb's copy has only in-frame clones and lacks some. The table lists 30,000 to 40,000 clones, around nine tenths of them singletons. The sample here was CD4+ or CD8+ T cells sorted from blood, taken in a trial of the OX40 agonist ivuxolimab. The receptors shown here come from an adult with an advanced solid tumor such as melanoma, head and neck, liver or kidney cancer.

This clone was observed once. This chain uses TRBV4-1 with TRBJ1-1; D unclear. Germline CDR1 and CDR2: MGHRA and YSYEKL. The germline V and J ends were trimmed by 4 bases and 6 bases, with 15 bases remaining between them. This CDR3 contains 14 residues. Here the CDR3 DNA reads TGCGCCAGCAGCCCTATAGGGCAGATTTCTGAAGCTTTCTTT. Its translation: CASSPIGQISEAFF.

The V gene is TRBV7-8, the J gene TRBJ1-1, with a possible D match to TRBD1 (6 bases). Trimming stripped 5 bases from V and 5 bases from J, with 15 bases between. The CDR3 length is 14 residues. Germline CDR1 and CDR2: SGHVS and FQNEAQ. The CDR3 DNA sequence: TGTGCCAGCAGCATAGAAGGGAGGGGGACTGAAGCTTTCTTT. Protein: CASSIEGRGTEAFF.

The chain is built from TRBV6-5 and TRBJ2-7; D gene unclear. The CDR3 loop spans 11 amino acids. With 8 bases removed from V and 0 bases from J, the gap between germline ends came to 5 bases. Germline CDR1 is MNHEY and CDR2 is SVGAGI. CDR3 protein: CASCASYEQYF. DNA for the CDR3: TGTGCCAGCTGTGCCTCCTACGAGCAGTACTTC.

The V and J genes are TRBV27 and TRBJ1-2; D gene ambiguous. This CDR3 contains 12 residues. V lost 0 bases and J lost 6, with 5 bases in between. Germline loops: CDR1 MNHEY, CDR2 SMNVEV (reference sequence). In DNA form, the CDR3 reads TGTGCCAGCAGTTTATCTGGGGATGGCTACACCTTC. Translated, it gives CASSLSGDGYTF.

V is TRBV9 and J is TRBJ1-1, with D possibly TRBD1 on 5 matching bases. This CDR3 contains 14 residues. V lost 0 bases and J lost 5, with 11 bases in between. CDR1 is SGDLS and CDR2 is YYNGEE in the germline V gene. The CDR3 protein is CASSVVEGRTEAFF. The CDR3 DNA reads TGTGCCAGCAGCGTAGTGGAGGGGCGAACTGAAGCTTTCTTT. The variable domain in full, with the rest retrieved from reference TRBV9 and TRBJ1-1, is DSGVTQTPKHLITATGQRVTLRCSPRSGDLSVYWYQQSLDQGLQFLIQYYNGEERAKGNILERFSAQQFPDLHSELNLSSLELGDSALYFCASSVVEGRTEAFFGQGTRLTVV.

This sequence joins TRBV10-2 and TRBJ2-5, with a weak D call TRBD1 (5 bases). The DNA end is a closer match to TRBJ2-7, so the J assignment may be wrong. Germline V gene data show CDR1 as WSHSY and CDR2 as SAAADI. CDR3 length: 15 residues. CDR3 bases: TGCGCCAGCAGTGAGTCGGGGCAGGGTGGCCACGAGCAGTACTTC. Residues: CASSESGQGGHEQYF.

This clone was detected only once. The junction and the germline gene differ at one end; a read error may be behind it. The CDR3 bases are TGTGCCAGTAGTATAGTCCTGGGGGCCATCTTC. Its protein is CASSIVLGAIF. The rearrangement joins TRBV19 to TRBJ2-1, with D maybe TRBD1 (6 bases). CDR1 and CDR2 (germline): LNHDA, SQIVND (reference sequence). CDR3 length: 11 residues.

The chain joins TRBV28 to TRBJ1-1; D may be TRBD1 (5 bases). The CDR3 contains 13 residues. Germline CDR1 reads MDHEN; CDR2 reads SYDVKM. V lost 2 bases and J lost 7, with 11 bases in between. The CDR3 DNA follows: TGTGCCAGCAGTTTAGGGGCAGGTCTTGAAGCTTTCTTT. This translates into CASSLGAGLEAFF.

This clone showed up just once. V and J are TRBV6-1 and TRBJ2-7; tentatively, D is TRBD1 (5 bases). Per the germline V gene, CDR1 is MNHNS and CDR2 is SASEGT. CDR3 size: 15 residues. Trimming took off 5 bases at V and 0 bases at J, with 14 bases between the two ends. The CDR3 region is CASSPPLGPSYEQYF. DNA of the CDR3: TGTGCCAGCAGTCCTCCCCTGGGGCCCTCCTACGAGCAGTACTTC.

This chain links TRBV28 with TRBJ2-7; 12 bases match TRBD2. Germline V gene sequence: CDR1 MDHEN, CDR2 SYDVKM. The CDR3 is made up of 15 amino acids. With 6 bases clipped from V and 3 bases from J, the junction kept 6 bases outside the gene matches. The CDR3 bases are TGTGCCAGCAGCCATAGACTAGCGGGAGTCTACGAGCAGTACTTC. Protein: CASSHRLAGVYEQYF.

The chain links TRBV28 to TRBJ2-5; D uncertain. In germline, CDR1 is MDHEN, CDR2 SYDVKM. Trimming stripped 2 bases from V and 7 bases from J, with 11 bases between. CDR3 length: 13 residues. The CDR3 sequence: CASSLIPYGTQYF. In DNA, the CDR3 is TGTGCCAGCAGTTTAATACCATATGGGACCCAGTACTTC.

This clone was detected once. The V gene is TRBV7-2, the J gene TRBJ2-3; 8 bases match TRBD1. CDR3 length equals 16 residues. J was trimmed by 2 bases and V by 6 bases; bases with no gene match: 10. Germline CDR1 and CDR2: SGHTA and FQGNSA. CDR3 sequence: CASRTLTGAFTDTQYF. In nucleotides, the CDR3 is TGTGCCAGCAGGACATTGACAGGGGCCTTCACAGATACGCAGTATTTT.

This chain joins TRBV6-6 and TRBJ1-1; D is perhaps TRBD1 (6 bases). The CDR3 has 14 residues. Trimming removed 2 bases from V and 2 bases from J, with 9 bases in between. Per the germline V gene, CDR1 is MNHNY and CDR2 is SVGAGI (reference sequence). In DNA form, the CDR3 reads TGTGCCAGCAGTTACATACAGGGAAACACTGAAGCTTTCTTT. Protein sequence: CASSYIQGNTEAFF.

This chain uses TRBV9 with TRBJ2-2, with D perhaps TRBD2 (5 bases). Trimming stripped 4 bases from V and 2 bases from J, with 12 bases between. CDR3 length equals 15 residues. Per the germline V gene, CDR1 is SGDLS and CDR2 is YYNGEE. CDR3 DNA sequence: TGTGCCAGCAGCCCCGGCGGGCCTAACACCGGGGAGCTGTTTTTT. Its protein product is CASSPGGPNTGELFF.

In DNA form, the CDR3 reads TGTGCCAGTAGTACCTTTCATAGACAGGGGAGCGATGGCTACACCTTC. It is translated as CASSTFHRQGSDGYTF. V is TRBV19 and J is TRBJ1-2, with TRBD1 matching over 8 bases. V trimming: 4 bases; J trimming: 6 bases; junction bases outside the gene matches: 13. The CDR3 spans 16 residues. CDR1 is LNHDA and CDR2 is SQIVND in the germline V gene (reference sequence).

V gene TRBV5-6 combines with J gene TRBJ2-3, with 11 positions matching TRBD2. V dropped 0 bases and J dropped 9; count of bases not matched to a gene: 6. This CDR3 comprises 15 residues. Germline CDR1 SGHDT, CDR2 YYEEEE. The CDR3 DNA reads TGTGCCAGCAGCTTGGTTAGCGGGGGGGCGAGGACGCAGTATTTT. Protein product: CASSLVSGGARTQYF.

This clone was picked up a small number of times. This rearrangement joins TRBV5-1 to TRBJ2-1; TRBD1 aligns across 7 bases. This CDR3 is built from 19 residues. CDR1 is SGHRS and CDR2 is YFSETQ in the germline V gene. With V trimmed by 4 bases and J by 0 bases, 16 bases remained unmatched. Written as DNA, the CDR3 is TGCGCCAGCAGCGTCGACAGGGAAGAGTTTCTTAGCTCCTACAATGAGCAGTTCTTC. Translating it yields CASSVDREEFLSSYNEQFF.

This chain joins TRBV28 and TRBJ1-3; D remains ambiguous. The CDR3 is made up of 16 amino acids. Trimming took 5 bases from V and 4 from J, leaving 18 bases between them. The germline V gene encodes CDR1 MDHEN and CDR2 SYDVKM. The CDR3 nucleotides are TGTGCCAGCAGTATAGGGTCCTATAAGGCCGGAAACACCATATATTTT. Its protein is CASSIGSYKAGNTIYF.

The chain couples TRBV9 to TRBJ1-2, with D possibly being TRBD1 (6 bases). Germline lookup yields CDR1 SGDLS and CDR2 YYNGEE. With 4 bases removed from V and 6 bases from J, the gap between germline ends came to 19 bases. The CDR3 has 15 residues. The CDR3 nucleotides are TGTGCCAGCAGCCTCTCATCCGGGGGGCTGGATGGCTACACCTTC. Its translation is CASSLSSGGLDGYTF.

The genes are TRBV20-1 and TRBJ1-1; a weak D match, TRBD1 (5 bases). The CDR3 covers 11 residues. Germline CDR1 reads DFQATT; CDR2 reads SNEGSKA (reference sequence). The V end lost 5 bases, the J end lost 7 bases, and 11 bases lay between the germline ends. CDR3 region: CSAVVTGEAFF. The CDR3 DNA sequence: TGCAGTGCTGTGGTCACAGGTGAAGCTTTCTTT.

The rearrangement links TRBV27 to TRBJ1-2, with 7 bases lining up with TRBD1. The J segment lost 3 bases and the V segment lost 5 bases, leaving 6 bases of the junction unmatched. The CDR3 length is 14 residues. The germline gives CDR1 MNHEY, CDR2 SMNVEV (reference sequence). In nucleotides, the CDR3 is TGTGCCAGCAGTACGACAGGGATAGACTATGGCTACACCTTC. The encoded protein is CASSTTGIDYGYTF.

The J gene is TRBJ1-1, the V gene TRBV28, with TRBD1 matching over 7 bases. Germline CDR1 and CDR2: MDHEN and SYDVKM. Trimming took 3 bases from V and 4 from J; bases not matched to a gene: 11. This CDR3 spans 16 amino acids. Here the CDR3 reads CASSLGTTGVVTEAFF. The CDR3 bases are TGTGCCAGCAGTTTGGGGACTACAGGGGTCGTCACTGAAGCTTTCTTT.

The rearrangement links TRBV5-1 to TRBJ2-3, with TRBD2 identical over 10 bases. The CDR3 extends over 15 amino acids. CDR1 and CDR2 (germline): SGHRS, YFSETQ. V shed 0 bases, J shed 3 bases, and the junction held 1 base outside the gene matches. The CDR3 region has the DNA TGCGCCAGCAGCTTGGAACTAGCGGGAACAGATACGCAGTATTTT. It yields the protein CASSLELAGTDTQYF.

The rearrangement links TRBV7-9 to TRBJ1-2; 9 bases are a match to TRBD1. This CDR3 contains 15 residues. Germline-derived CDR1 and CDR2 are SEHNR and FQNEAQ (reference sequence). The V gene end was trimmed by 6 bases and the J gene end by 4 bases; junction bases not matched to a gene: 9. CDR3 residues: CASRAGTGYTYGYTF. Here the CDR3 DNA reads TGTGCCAGCAGGGCCGGGACAGGGTATACCTATGGCTACACCTTC. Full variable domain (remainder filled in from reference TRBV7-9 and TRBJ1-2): DTGVSQNPRHKITKRGQNVTFRCDPISEHNRLYWYRQTLGQGPEFLTYFQNEAQLEKSRLLSDRFSAERPKGSFSTLEIQRTEQGDSAMYLCASRAGTGYTYGYTFGSGTRLTVV.

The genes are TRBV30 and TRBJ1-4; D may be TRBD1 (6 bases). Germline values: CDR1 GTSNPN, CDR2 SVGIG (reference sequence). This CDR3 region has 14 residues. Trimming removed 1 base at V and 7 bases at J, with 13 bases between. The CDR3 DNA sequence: TGTGCCTGGAGTGAGGGCAGGGGATCTGAAAAACTGTTTTTT. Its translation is CAWSEGRGSEKLFF.

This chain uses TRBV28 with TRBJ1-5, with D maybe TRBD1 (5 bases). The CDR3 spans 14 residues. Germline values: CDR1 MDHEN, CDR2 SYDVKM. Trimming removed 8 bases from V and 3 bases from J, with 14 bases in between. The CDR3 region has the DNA TGTGCCAGCCATGGGGAGGGGTACAATCAGCCCCAGCATTTT. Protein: CASHGEGYNQPQHF.

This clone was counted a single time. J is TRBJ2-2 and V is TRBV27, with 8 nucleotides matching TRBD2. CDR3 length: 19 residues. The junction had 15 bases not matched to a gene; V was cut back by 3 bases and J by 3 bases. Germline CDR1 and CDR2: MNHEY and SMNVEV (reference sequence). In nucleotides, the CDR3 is TGTGCCAGCAGTTTGATTGCGGGGGGCGCGGTGGGTCACACCGGGGAGCTGTTTTTT. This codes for CASSLIAGGAVGHTGELFF.